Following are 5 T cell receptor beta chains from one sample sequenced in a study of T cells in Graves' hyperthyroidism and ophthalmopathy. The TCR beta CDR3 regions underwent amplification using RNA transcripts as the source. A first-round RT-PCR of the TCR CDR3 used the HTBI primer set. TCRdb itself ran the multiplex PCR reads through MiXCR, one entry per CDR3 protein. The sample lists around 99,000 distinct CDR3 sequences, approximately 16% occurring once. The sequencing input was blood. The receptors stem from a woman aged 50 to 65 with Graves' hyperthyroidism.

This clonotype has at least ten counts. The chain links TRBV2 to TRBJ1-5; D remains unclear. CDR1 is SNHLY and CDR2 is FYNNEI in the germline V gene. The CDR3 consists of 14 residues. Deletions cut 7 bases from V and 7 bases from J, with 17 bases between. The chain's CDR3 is CASTPGPAGQPQHF. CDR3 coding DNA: TGTGCCAGCACCCCCGGGCCAGCTGGGCAGCCCCAGCATTTT. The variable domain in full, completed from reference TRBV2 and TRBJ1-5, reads EPEVTQTPSHQVTQMGQEVILRCVPISNHLYFYWYRQILGQKVEFLVSFYNNEISEKSEIFDDQFSVERPDGSNFTLKIRSTKLEDSAMYFCASTPGPAGQPQHFGDGTRLSIL.

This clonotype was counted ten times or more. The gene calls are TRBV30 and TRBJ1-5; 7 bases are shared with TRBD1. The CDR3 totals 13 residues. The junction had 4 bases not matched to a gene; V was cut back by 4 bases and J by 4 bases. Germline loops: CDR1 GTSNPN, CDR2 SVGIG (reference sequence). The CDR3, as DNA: TGTGCCTGGACAGGGGGTCTAAATCAGCCCCAGCATTTT. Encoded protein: CAWTGGLNQPQHF.

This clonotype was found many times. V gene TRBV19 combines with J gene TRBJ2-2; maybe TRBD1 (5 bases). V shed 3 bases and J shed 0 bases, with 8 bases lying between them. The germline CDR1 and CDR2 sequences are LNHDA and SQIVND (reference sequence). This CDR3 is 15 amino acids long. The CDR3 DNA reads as TGTGCCAGTAGTATCAAGGGGTCGAACACCGGGGAGCTGTTTTTT. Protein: CASSIKGSNTGELFF.

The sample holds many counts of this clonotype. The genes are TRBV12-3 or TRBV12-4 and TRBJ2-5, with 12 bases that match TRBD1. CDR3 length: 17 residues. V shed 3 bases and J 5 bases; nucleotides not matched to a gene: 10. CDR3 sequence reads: CASSLGPGQGARETQYF. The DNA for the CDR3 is TGTGCCAGCAGTTTGGGCCCGGGACAGGGGGCGCGGGAGACCCAGTACTTC.

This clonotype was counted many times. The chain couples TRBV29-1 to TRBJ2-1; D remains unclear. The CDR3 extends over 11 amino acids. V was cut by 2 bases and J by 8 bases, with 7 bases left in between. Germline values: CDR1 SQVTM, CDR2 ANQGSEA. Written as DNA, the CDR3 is TGCAGCGTTGAATCGGGCGATGAGCAGTTCTTC. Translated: CSVESGDEQFF.